This T cell receptor beta chain stems from a study of blood T cell repertoires in COVID-19 (dated by TCRdb to 2020 to 2021). Study-level background: The collaborator samples originated in the United States, Italy and Spain and spanned the acute and convalescent phases of COVID-19. The material from the prospective study consisted of cDNA or gDNA derived from T cells, B-cell-depleted T cells, or PBMCs. Subjects who had been exposed to COVID-19, were actively infected with it, or had recovered from it provided the deeply sampled blood TCRbeta repertoires that made up the dataset. The repertoires were made available in a free public database intended to serve as a resource for research on the immune response to SARS-CoV-2. Samples were obtained from the ongoing ImmuneRACE study (first 160 participants) and from approximately 1,200 subjects provided by 6 global collaborators. Sample metadata almost always included a de-identified subject ID, COVID-19 status, age in years and sex. Where HLA class I and class II types were available, the types were taken from metadata supplied by the sample provider, not from assay-based typing.

A note on this clone: Its specific antigen is unknown. Base qualities are missing; no much larger clone stands one base away.

TCRbeta CDR3 regions were amplified from genomic DNA using the immunoSEQ Assay, a bias-controlled multiplex PCR. As for the original processing: The number of nucleated cells in each sample was estimated by amplification of reference gene primers within the assay. To quantify the absolute abundance of each unique TCRbeta CDR3 rearrangement, sequence reads were collapsed and filtered. For each sample, productive Simpson clonality was calculated as the square root of Simpson's diversity index over productive rearrangements. TCRdb re-hosts the immuneACCESS table, in-frame sequences only. Its copies lack some clones; in the studies checked, an unresolved V gene accounts for under half of them, and the cause for the rest is not known. V and J calls and clone size follow that table, whereas D and trimming were derived from the DNA. This sample holds fewer than 350,000 clones; 89% were observed only once. The top ten constitute 4% to 6% of the sample.

Participants in the prospective study were aged roughly 18 to 100 years, lived in 20 to 30 United States geographic areas, and enrolled through a virtual design. In the prospective study, cohorts were assigned on the basis of participant-reported clinical history obtained from a screening survey and a study questionnaire. Recovered participants in ImmuneRACE Cohort 3 were defined by two consecutive negative NP/OP PCR tests, clearance by a healthcare professional, or resolution of symptoms. Each participant in the prospective study had whole blood, serum and a nasopharyngeal or oropharyngeal swab collected by mobile phlebotomists. Over a roughly 2-month period, participants in the prospective study had the option of providing additional blood draws and questionnaires. Before DNA extraction, prospective study blood samples were shipped either frozen or at room temperature. CDR1 and CDR2, looked up from the germline V gene, are SNHLY and FYNNEI. For this chain, trimming is 5 bases at the V end and 6 bases at the J end, and the number of junction bases without a gene match is 3. CDR3 length: 13 amino acids, cysteine to phenylalanine. Only the CDR3 DNA is retained, 39 bases long and in frame from the first base.

Broad study findings and their caveats: The amount of clinical and demographic metadata varied by source and participant and was provided uncurated.

The chain couples TRBV2 to TRBJ2-4, with 8 middle bases fitting TRBD1. This clonotype was sampled from a man aged 60 to 69 who had recovered from COVID-19. The material sequenced was PBMCs or T cells enriched from blood (not recorded which). CDR3 region: CASSSGQGNIQYF. DNA sequence: TGTGCCAGCAGTTCCGGACAGGGAAACATTCAGTACTTC.